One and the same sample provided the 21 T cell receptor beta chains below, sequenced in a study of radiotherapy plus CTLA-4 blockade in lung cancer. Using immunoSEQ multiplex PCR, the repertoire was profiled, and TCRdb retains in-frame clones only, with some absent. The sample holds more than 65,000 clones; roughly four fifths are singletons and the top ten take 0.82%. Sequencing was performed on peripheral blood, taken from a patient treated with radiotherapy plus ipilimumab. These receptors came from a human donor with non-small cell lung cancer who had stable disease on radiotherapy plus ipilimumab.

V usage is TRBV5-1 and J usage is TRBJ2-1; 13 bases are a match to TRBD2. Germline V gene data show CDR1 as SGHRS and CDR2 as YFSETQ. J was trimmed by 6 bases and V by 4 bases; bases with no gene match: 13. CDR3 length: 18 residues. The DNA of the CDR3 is TGCGCCAGCAGCCCTCCTTTTTTTACTAGCGGGAGGGCCAATGAGCAGTTCTTC. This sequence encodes CASSPPFFTSGRANEQFF.

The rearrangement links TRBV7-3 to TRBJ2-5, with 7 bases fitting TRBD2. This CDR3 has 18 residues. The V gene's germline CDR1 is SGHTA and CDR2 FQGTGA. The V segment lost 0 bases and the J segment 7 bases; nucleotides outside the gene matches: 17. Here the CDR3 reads CASSLTGRVRGPGGTQYF. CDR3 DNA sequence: TGTGCCAGCAGCTTAACGGGGAGGGTTCGGGGACCCGGGGGGACCCAGTACTTC. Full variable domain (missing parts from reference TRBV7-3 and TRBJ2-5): GAGVSQTPSNKVTEKGKYVELRCDPISGHTALYWYRQSLGQGPEFLIYFQGTGAADDSGLPNDRFFAVRPEGSVSTLKIQRTERGDSAVYLCASSLTGRVRGPGGTQYFGPGTRLLVL.

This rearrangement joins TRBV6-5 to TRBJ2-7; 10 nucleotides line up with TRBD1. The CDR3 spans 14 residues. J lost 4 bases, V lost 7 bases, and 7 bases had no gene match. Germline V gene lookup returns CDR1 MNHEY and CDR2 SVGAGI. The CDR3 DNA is TGTGCCAGCACCCAGACAGGGGGCAGGTACGAGCAGTACTTC. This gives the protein CASTQTGGRYEQYF.

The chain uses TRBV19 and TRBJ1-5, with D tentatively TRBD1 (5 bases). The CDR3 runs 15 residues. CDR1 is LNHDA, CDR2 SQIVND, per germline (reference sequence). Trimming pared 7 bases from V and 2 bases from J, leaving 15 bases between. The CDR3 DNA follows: TGTGCCAGTAAAGACCAGGGCGGGGGCAATCAGCCCCAGCATTTT. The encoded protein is CASKDQGGGNQPQHF.

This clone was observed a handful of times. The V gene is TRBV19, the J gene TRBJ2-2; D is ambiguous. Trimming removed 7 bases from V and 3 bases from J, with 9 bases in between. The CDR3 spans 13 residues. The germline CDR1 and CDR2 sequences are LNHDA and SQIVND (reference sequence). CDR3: CASTSDYTGELFF. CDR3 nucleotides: TGTGCCAGTACTTCAGACTACACCGGGGAGCTGTTTTTT.

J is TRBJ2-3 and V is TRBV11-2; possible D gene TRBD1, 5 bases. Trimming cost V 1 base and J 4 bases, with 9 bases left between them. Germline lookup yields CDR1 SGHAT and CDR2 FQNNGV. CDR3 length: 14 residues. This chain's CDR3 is CASSLGFRADTQYF. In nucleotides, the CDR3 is TGTGCCAGCAGCTTAGGGTTCAGGGCAGATACGCAGTATTTT.

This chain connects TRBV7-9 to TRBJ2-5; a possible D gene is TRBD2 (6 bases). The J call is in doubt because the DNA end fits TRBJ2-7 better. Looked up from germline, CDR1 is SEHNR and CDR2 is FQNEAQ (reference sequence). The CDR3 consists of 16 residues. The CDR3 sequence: CASSSYRGGGVLEQYF. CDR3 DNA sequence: TGTGCCAGCAGCTCCTACCGGGGAGGAGGGGTCCTCGAGCAGTACTTC.

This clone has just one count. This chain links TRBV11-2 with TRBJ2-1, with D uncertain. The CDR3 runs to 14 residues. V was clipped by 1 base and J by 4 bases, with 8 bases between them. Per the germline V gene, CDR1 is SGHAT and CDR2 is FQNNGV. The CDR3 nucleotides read TGTGCCAGCAGCTTAGTTGACACTTACAATGAGCAGTTCTTC. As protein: CASSLVDTYNEQFF.

The chain's CDR3 is CAQTARQGASSYNSPLHF. Written as DNA, the CDR3 is TGTGCCCAAACAGCCCGACAGGGGGCCAGCTCCTATAATTCACCCCTCCACTTT. This sequence joins TRBV2 and TRBJ1-6, with 10 bases matching TRBD1. The ends lost 11 bases at V and 0 bases at J; junction bases unmatched: 13. CDR1 and CDR2 from the germline V gene are SNHLY and FYNNEI. The CDR3 is 18 amino acids.

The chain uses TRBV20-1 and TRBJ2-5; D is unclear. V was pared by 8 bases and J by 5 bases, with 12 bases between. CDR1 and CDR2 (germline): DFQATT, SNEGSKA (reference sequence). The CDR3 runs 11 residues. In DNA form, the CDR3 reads TGCAGTTCCGCTAGAGACGAGACCCAGTACTTC. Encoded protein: CSSARDETQYF.

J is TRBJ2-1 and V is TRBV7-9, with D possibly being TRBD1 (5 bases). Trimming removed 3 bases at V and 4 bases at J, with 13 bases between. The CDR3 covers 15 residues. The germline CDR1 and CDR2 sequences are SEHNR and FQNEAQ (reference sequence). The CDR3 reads CASSLGQGIYNEQFF. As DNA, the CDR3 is TGTGCCAGCAGCTTGGGTCAGGGAATTTACAATGAGCAGTTCTTC.

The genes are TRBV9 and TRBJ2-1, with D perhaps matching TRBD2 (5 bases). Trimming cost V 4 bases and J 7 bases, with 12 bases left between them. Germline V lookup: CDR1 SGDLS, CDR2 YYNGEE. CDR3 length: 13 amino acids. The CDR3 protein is CASSPGGQNEQFF. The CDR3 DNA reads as TGTGCCAGCAGCCCAGGAGGCCAGAATGAGCAGTTCTTC.

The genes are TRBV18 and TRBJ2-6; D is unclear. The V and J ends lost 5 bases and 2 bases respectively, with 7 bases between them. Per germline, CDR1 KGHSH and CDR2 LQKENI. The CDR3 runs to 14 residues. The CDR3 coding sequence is TGTGCCAGCTCATACAGTACTGGGGCCAACGTCCTGACTTTC. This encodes CASSYSTGANVLTF.

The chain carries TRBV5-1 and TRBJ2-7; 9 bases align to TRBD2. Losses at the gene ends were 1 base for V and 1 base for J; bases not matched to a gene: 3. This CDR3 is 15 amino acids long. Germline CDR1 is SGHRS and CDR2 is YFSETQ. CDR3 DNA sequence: TGCGCCAGCAGCTTGATTAGCGGGAGATCCTACGAGCAGTACTTC. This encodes CASSLISGRSYEQYF.

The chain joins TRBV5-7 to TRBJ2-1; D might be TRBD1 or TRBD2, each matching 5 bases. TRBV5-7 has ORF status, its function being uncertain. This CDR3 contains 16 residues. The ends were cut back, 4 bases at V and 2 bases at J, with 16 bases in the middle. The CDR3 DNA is TGTGCCAGCAGCCCGTATCGGGACCGAACCTACAATGAGCAGTTCTTC. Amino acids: CASSPYRDRTYNEQFF.

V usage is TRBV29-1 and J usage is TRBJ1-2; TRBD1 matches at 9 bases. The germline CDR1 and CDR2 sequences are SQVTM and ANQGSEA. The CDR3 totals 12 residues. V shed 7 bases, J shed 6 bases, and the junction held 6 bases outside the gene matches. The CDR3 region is CSDQQGANGYTF. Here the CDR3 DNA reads TGCAGCGACCAACAGGGGGCGAATGGCTACACCTTC.

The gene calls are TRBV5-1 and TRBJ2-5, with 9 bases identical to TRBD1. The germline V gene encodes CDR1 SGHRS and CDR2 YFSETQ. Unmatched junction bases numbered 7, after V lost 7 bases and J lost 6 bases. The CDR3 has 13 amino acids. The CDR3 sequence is CASPDRGGQTQYF. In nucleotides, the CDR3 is TGCGCCAGCCCGGACAGGGGAGGACAGACCCAGTACTTC.

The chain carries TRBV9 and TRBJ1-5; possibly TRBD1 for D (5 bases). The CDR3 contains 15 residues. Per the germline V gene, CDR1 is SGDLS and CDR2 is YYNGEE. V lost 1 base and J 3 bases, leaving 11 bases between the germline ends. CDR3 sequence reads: CASSVQGDPNQPQHF. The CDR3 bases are TGTGCCAGCAGCGTACAGGGAGACCCCAATCAGCCCCAGCATTTT.

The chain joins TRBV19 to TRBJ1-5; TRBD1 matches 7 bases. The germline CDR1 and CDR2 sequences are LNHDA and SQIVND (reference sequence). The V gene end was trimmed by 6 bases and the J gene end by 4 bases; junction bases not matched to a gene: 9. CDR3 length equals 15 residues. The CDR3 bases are TGTGCCAGTAGGCGACAGGGTTCTTCTAATCAGCCCCAGCATTTT. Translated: CASRRQGSSNQPQHF.

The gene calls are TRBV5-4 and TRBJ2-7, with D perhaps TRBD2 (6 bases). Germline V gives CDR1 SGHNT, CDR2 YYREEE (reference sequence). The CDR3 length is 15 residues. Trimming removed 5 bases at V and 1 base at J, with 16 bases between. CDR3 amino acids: CASSWGGTASYEQYF. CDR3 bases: TGTGCCAGCAGTTGGGGCGGGACTGCGTCCTACGAGCAGTACTTC.

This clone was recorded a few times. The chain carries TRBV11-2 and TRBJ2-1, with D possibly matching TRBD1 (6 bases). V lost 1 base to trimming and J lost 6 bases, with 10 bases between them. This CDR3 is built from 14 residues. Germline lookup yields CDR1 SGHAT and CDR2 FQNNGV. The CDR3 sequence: CASSLVTGPNEQFF. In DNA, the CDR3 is TGTGCCAGCAGCTTAGTGACAGGTCCCAATGAGCAGTTCTTC.